The rows below give T cell receptor beta chains drawn from one sample of a study of technical replicates of blood from several donors. TCRdb's copy holds only in-frame clones and misses some; the assay was immunoSEQ multiplex PCR. Of just over 95,000 clones in the sample, less than 95% were seen once. Specimen: T cells isolated from PBMCs. The receptors originated from a human donor in good health. Each CDR3 is given with its conserved first and last residue. The order of the fields is D gene, V gene, J gene, clone size, CDR3 protein, CDR3 DNA. The D gene is left open where the match is weak. Rows may omit the clone size; those that give it use once, few, many or a size class.

d_gene: -; v_gene: TRBV11-2; j_gene: TRBJ1-4; abundance: -; CDR3aa: CASSLSSNEKLFF; CDR3nt: TGTGCCAGCAGCTTAAGCTCGAATGAAAAACTGTTTTTT
d_gene: TRBD1; v_gene: TRBV5-4; j_gene: TRBJ1-4; abundance: once; CDR3aa: CASSPGTGTATNEKLFF; CDR3nt: TGTGCCAGCAGTCCCGGGACAGGCACTGCAACTAATGAAAAACTGTTTTTT
d_gene: TRBD2; v_gene: TRBV5-1; j_gene: TRBJ2-3; abundance: -; CDR3aa: CASSLEGLGPDTQYF; CDR3nt: TGCGCCAGCAGCTTGGAGGGACTAGGTCCAGATACGCAGTATTTT
d_gene: -; v_gene: TRBV6-1; j_gene: TRBJ2-3; abundance: -; CDR3aa: CASSDRVQAHTDTQYF; CDR3nt: TGTGCCAGCAGTGACAGGGTGCAGGCCCACACAGATACGCAGTATTTT
d_gene: TRBD1; v_gene: TRBV5-5; j_gene: TRBJ2-5; abundance: -; CDR3aa: CASSPQGLETQYF; CDR3nt: TGTGCCAGCAGCCCACAGGGGTTGGAGACCCAGTACTTC
d_gene: TRBD1; v_gene: TRBV7-3; j_gene: TRBJ2-3; abundance: -; CDR3aa: CASSWYRDRGSHTQYF; CDR3nt: TGTGCCAGCAGCTGGTACCGGGACAGGGGATCTCATACGCAGTATTTT
d_gene: TRBD1; v_gene: TRBV10-3; j_gene: TRBJ1-2; abundance: -; CDR3aa: CASSYTSTGSGGYTF; CDR3nt: TGTGCCAGCAGTTACACCTCGACAGGGTCAGGAGGCTACACCTTC
d_gene: -; v_gene: TRBV5-6; j_gene: TRBJ2-7; abundance: -; CDR3aa: CASSFMTVLAYEQYF; CDR3nt: TGTGCCAGCAGCTTTATGACAGTATTGGCCTACGAGCAGTACTTC
d_gene: TRBD2; v_gene: TRBV7-2; j_gene: TRBJ2-1; abundance: -; CDR3aa: CASSLQWTSGSSYNEQFF; CDR3nt: TGTGCCAGCAGCTTACAGTGGACTAGCGGTAGCTCCTACAATGAGCAGTTCTTC
d_gene: -; v_gene: TRBV18; j_gene: TRBJ2-6; abundance: -; CDR3aa: CASSRVGITSGANVLTF; CDR3nt: TGTGCCAGCTCACGCGTCGGGATTACCTCTGGGGCCAACGTCCTGACTTTC
d_gene: -; v_gene: TRBV6-1; j_gene: TRBJ2-3; abundance: -; CDR3aa: CASSETRDPEGTDTQYF; CDR3nt: TGTGCCAGCAGTGAAACGCGGGACCCAGAAGGCACAGATACGCAGTATTTT
d_gene: -; v_gene: TRBV9; j_gene: TRBJ2-1; abundance: -; CDR3aa: CASTPLGQGGNEQFF; CDR3nt: TGTGCCAGCACCCCGCTGGGTCAGGGGGGAAATGAGCAGTTCTTC
d_gene: TRBD1; v_gene: TRBV6-4; j_gene: TRBJ1-2; abundance: -; CDR3aa: CASSDSNTGGDGYTF; CDR3nt: TGTGCCAGCAGTGACTCGAATACAGGGGGGGATGGCTACACCTTC
d_gene: TRBD1; v_gene: TRBV19; j_gene: TRBJ1-2; abundance: -; CDR3aa: CASSTGQGVNYGYTF; CDR3nt: TGTGCCAGTAGTACAGGACAGGGGGTTAACTATGGCTACACCTTC
d_gene: -; v_gene: TRBV4-2; j_gene: TRBJ2-3; abundance: -; CDR3aa: CASSQERSSADTQYF; CDR3nt: TGTGCCAGCAGCCAGGAAAGGTCGAGCGCAGATACGCAGTATTTT
d_gene: -; v_gene: TRBV5-6; j_gene: TRBJ2-7; abundance: -; CDR3aa: CASSLVLDPYEQYF; CDR3nt: TGTGCCAGCAGCCTGGTCCTAGATCCGTACGAGCAGTACTTC
d_gene: -; v_gene: TRBV19; j_gene: TRBJ1-1; abundance: -; CDR3aa: CASSVGGGTEAFF; CDR3nt: TGTGCCAGTAGTGTAGGGGGAGGGACTGAAGCTTTCTTT
d_gene: -; v_gene: TRBV19; j_gene: TRBJ1-3; abundance: -; CDR3aa: CASFGNTIYF; CDR3nt: TGTGCCAGCTTTGGAAACACCATATATTTT
d_gene: -; v_gene: TRBV27; j_gene: TRBJ2-3; abundance: -; CDR3aa: CASSFLGTDTQYF; CDR3nt: TGTGCCAGCAGTTTTCTTGGCACAGATACGCAGTATTTT
d_gene: TRBD1; v_gene: TRBV4-2; j_gene: TRBJ2-7; abundance: -; CDR3aa: CASSRLGQGSTYEQYF; CDR3nt: TGTGCCAGCAGCCGTTTGGGACAGGGGTCAACTTACGAGCAGTACTTC
d_gene: TRBD2; v_gene: TRBV10-3; j_gene: TRBJ2-5; abundance: -; CDR3aa: CAIRPSGRMYQETQYF; CDR3nt: TGTGCCATCAGGCCTAGCGGGAGGATGTACCAAGAGACCCAGTACTTC
d_gene: -; v_gene: TRBV28; j_gene: TRBJ1-4; abundance: -; CDR3aa: CASTSAGVFPNEKLFF; CDR3nt: TGTGCCAGCACCTCGGCAGGGGTATTCCCTAATGAAAAACTGTTTTTT
d_gene: -; v_gene: TRBV11-2; j_gene: TRBJ2-2; abundance: -; CDR3aa: CASSLGLFTGELFF; CDR3nt: TGTGCCAGCAGCTTAGGACTTTTCACCGGGGAGCTGTTTTTT
d_gene: -; v_gene: TRBV30; j_gene: TRBJ2-1; abundance: once; CDR3aa: CAWNQDRSQPSKFF; CDR3nt: TGTGCCTGGAACCAAGACAGGAGTCAACCTTCCAAGTTCTTC
d_gene: TRBD2; v_gene: TRBV19; j_gene: TRBJ2-5; abundance: -; CDR3aa: CASSPYGGDSQETQYF; CDR3nt: TGTGCCAGTAGCCCCTACGGGGGGGACTCACAAGAGACCCAGTACTTC
d_gene: -; v_gene: TRBV28; j_gene: TRBJ2-1; abundance: -; CDR3aa: CASSSYNEQFF; CDR3nt: TGTGCCAGCAGTTCATACAATGAGCAGTTCTTC
d_gene: -; v_gene: TRBV4-1; j_gene: TRBJ2-7; abundance: -; CDR3aa: CASSQTSSYEQYF; CDR3nt: TGCGCCAGCAGCCAAACTAGCTCCTACGAGCAGTACTTC
d_gene: -; v_gene: TRBV4-2; j_gene: TRBJ2-1; abundance: -; CDR3aa: CASSPTGVQEQFF; CDR3nt: TGTGCCAGCAGCCCGACCGGGGTCCAGGAGCAGTTCTTC
d_gene: -; v_gene: TRBV30; j_gene: TRBJ2-7; abundance: -; CDR3aa: CAWDRSPKYEQYF; CDR3nt: TGTGCCTGGGACAGATCCCCAAAGTACGAGCAGTACTTC
d_gene: -; v_gene: TRBV5-6; j_gene: TRBJ1-5; abundance: once; CDR3aa: CASSESPKQPQHF; CDR3nt: TGTGCCAGCAGCGAGAGCCCTAAGCAGCCCCAGCATTTT
d_gene: -; v_gene: TRBV9; j_gene: TRBJ1-2; abundance: -; CDR3aa: CASSVSHDGYTF; CDR3nt: TGTGCCAGCAGCGTTTCACATGATGGCTACACCTTC
d_gene: TRBD1; v_gene: TRBV19; j_gene: TRBJ2-6; abundance: -; CDR3aa: CASSITWDRAGANVLTF; CDR3nt: TGTGCCAGTAGTATAACTTGGGACAGGGCTGGGGCCAACGTCCTGACTTTC
d_gene: TRBD1; v_gene: TRBV27; j_gene: TRBJ2-7; abundance: -; CDR3aa: CASSRGQGRYEQYF; CDR3nt: TGTGCCAGCAGCCGTGGACAGGGGCGCTACGAGCAGTACTTC
d_gene: -; v_gene: TRBV9; j_gene: TRBJ2-2; abundance: -; CDR3aa: CASSADWTGELFF; CDR3nt: TGTGCCAGCAGCGCGGACTGGACCGGGGAGCTGTTTTTT
d_gene: -; v_gene: TRBV14; j_gene: TRBJ2-7; abundance: -; CDR3aa: CASSLQQNEQYF; CDR3nt: TGTGCCAGCAGCTTACAGCAAAACGAGCAGTACTTC
d_gene: TRBD1; v_gene: TRBV5-4; j_gene: TRBJ1-2; abundance: -; CDR3aa: CASSLEGTGYYGYTF; CDR3nt: TGTGCCAGCAGCTTGGAAGGGACAGGGTACTATGGCTACACCTTC
d_gene: -; v_gene: TRBV11-3; j_gene: TRBJ2-1; abundance: -; CDR3aa: CASTKGGAGPNNEQFF; CDR3nt: TGTGCCAGCACCAAAGGGGGGGCGGGACCTAACAATGAGCAGTTCTTC
d_gene: TRBD1; v_gene: TRBV19; j_gene: TRBJ2-3; abundance: -; CDR3aa: CASRDLQGSRTDTQYF; CDR3nt: TGTGCCAGTAGGGACTTACAGGGGTCCCGCACAGATACGCAGTATTTT
d_gene: -; v_gene: TRBV19; j_gene: TRBJ1-1; abundance: -; CDR3aa: CASSIYTEAFF; CDR3nt: TGTGCCAGTAGTATCTATACTGAAGCTTTCTTT
d_gene: -; v_gene: TRBV28; j_gene: TRBJ2-1; abundance: -; CDR3aa: CASSLSLLNEQFF; CDR3nt: TGTGCCAGCAGTTTATCCTTACTGAATGAGCAGTTCTTC
d_gene: -; v_gene: TRBV28; j_gene: TRBJ2-2; abundance: -; CDR3aa: CASSLVGGTGELFF; CDR3nt: TGTGCCAGCAGTTTAGTTGGCGGCACCGGGGAGCTGTTTTTT
d_gene: -; v_gene: TRBV19; j_gene: TRBJ2-3; abundance: once; CDR3aa: CASRGRGGDTQYF; CDR3nt: TGTGCCAGTAGGGGTCGGGGTGGGGATACGCAGTATTTT
d_gene: -; v_gene: TRBV7-2; j_gene: TRBJ1-2; abundance: -; CDR3aa: CASSLTWANYGYTF; CDR3nt: TGTGCCAGCAGCCTAACCTGGGCGAACTATGGCTACACCTTC
d_gene: TRBD2; v_gene: TRBV28; j_gene: TRBJ2-3; abundance: -; CDR3aa: CATLRQRESDTQYF; CDR3nt: TGTGCCACCCTTAGACAGCGGGAGTCAGATACGCAGTATTTT
d_gene: TRBD2; v_gene: TRBV5-8; j_gene: TRBJ2-7; abundance: -; CDR3aa: CASSFSDGLVSYEQYF; CDR3nt: TGTGCCAGCAGCTTTTCCGATGGACTAGTTTCCTACGAGCAGTACTTC
d_gene: TRBD2; v_gene: TRBV9; j_gene: TRBJ2-2; abundance: -; CDR3aa: CASSVTGTSLTGELFF; CDR3nt: TGTGCCAGCAGCGTAACCGGGACTAGCCTCACCGGGGAGCTGTTTTTT
d_gene: TRBD1; v_gene: TRBV11-2; j_gene: TRBJ2-5; abundance: -; CDR3aa: CASSFADRGRWGETQYF; CDR3nt: TGTGCCAGCAGCTTCGCAGACAGGGGGCGTTGGGGAGAGACCCAGTACTTC
d_gene: TRBD2; v_gene: TRBV4-3; j_gene: TRBJ2-1; abundance: -; CDR3aa: CASSQEKREIDEQFF; CDR3nt: TGCGCCAGCAGCCAAGAGAAGCGGGAGATCGATGAGCAGTTCTTC
d_gene: TRBD2; v_gene: TRBV2; j_gene: TRBJ2-2; abundance: -; CDR3aa: CAGGLAGDHGELFF; CDR3nt: TGTGCCGGAGGACTAGCGGGAGATCACGGGGAGCTGTTTTTT
d_gene: TRBD2; v_gene: TRBV19; j_gene: TRBJ2-7; abundance: -; CDR3aa: CASSKLAGTYEQYF; CDR3nt: TGTGCCAGTAGTAAACTAGCGGGAACCTACGAGCAGTACTTC
d_gene: TRBD1; v_gene: TRBV19; j_gene: TRBJ1-2; abundance: -; CDR3aa: CASSIRQGRHYGYTF; CDR3nt: TGTGCCAGTAGTATTAGACAGGGTAGGCACTATGGCTACACCTTC
d_gene: -; v_gene: TRBV7-6; j_gene: TRBJ1-2; abundance: -; CDR3aa: CASSQGNYGYTF; CDR3nt: TGTGCCAGCAGCCAGGGGAACTATGGCTACACCTTC
d_gene: -; v_gene: TRBV4-1; j_gene: TRBJ1-4; abundance: -; CDR3aa: CASSQAYGNEKLFF; CDR3nt: TGCGCCAGCAGCCAAGCTTACGGGAATGAAAAACTGTTTTTT
d_gene: -; v_gene: TRBV6-5; j_gene: TRBJ2-3; abundance: -; CDR3aa: CASSLYWPDTQYF; CDR3nt: TGTGCCAGCAGTTTATATTGGCCAGATACGCAGTATTTT